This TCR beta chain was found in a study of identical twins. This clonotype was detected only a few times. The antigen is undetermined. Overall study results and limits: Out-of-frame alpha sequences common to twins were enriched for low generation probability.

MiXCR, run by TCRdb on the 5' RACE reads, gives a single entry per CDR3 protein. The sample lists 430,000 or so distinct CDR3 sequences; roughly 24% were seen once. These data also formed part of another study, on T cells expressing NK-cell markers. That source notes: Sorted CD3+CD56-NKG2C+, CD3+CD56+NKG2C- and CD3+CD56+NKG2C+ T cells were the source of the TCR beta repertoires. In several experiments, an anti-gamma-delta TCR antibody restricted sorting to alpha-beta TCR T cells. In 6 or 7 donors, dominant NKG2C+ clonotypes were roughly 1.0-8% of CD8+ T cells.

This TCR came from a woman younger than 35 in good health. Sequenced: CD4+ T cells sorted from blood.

Here the CDR3 reads CSARQGGGTYEQYF. The CDR3 bases are TGCAGTGCCCGACAGGGGGGGGGTACCTACGAGCAGTACTTC. This chain joins TRBV20-1 and TRBJ2-7; 9 positions match TRBD1. The V segment lost 6 bases and the J segment 2 bases; nucleotides outside the gene matches: 8. The CDR3 loop spans 14 amino acids. Germline V gene sequence: CDR1 DFQATT, CDR2 SNEGSKA (reference sequence).